These 28 T cell receptor beta chains share one sample of origin, sequenced in a study of response to subunit inactivated influenza vaccine. One entry per CDR3 protein, called by TCRdb with MiXCR from the RT-PCR reads. Of some 800,000 distinct CDR3 sequences in the sample, 20% to 25% are singletons; the top ten hold 10% to 13%. This material consisted of PBMCs from blood, taken 5 days after vaccination. These receptors originate from a man between 50 and 59 years old who received an inactivated influenza vaccine.

The chain is built from TRBV4-3 and TRBJ2-1; D uncertain. The CDR3 runs to 16 residues. V lost 1 base, J lost 0 bases, and 10 bases lay in between. Germline V CDR1 and CDR2: LGHNA, YSLEER. CDR3 region: CASSQGPTPSYNEQFF. The CDR3 bases are TGCGCCAGCAGCCAAGGTCCCACTCCCTCCTACAATGAGCAGTTCTTC.

Ten or more counts support this clonotype. The chain is built from TRBV10-3 and TRBJ2-1; D ambiguous. This CDR3 region has 11 residues. With 4 bases removed from V and 5 bases from J, the gap between germline ends came to 3 bases. The V gene's germline CDR1 is ENHRY and CDR2 SYGVKD. Here the CDR3 DNA reads TGTGCCATCAGTGTACACAATGAGCAGTTCTTC. It yields the protein CAISVHNEQFF.

The J gene is TRBJ1-6, the V gene TRBV20-1; D is perhaps TRBD1 (5 bases). V lost 2 bases, J lost 2 bases, and 10 bases lay in between. Germline values: CDR1 DFQATT, CDR2 SNEGSKA (reference sequence). This CDR3 has 15 residues. CDR3 in amino acids: CSARHPGPYNSPLHF. The CDR3 nucleotides read TGCAGTGCTAGACACCCGGGACCCTATAATTCACCCCTCCACTTT.

The CDR3 DNA follows: TGTGCCAGCAGTCCTCGACAGTCGGGTGGTGAAAAACTGTTTTTT. Amino acids: CASSPRQSGGEKLFF. V gene TRBV27 combines with J gene TRBJ1-4; possibly TRBD1 for D (5 bases). V gave up 5 bases and J gave up 7 bases, with 17 bases separating them. The germline V gene has CDR1 MNHEY and CDR2 SMNVEV (reference sequence). This CDR3 has 15 amino acids.

The chain employs TRBV4-2 and TRBJ2-1; D is possibly TRBD1 (6 bases). Per germline, CDR1 LGHNA and CDR2 YNFKEQ. This CDR3 comprises 14 residues. Trimming took off 3 bases at V and 9 bases at J, with 15 bases between the two ends. CDR3 region: CASSHPAQGGEQFF. The CDR3 DNA sequence: TGTGCCAGCAGCCACCCAGCACAGGGCGGTGAGCAGTTCTTC.

This clonotype was counted ten times or more. V usage is TRBV12-3 or TRBV12-4 and J usage is TRBJ2-5, with 9 bases lining up with TRBD2. J was trimmed by 2 bases and V by 6 bases; bases with no gene match: 7. The CDR3 length is 15 residues. CDR3 sequence reads: CASSLLAGIQETQYF. The CDR3 DNA follows: TGTGCCAGCAGCTTACTAGCGGGTATACAAGAGACCCAGTACTTC.

The rearrangement uses TRBV2 and TRBJ2-7, with 8 positions matching TRBD1. Germline V gene data show CDR1 as SNHLY and CDR2 as FYNNEI. The V gene end was trimmed by 11 bases and the J gene end by 7 bases; junction bases not matched to a gene: 16. The CDR3 runs 14 residues. The CDR3 loop reads CARSCVQGACEQYF. As DNA, the CDR3 is TGTGCCCGTAGCTGCGTGCAGGGGGCGTGTGAGCAGTACTTC.

The chain carries TRBV7-2 and TRBJ2-5; 7 nucleotides agree with TRBD1. J was trimmed by 5 bases and V by 4 bases; bases with no gene match: 10. CDR1 and CDR2 (germline): SGHTA, FQGNSA. This CDR3 has 15 amino acids. CDR3 coding DNA: TGTGCCAGCAGCTCGCAGACAGGGATGAGGGAGACCCAGTACTTC. It yields the protein CASSSQTGMRETQYF.

This clonotype has a handful of counts. V gene TRBV24-1 combines with J gene TRBJ2-1; TRBD2 matches 8 bases. CDR1 is KGHDR and CDR2 is SFDVKD in the germline V gene. The CDR3 is 15 amino acids. The ends lost 5 bases at V and 3 bases at J; junction bases unmatched: 5. The CDR3, as DNA: TGTGCCACCAGTGGATCAACTAGCGGCTACAATGAGCAGTTCTTC. Its translation: CATSGSTSGYNEQFF.

The chain couples TRBV4-1 to TRBJ2-7, with D tentatively TRBD2 (6 bases). This CDR3 is built from 14 residues. The germline V and J ends were trimmed by 5 bases and 6 bases, with 17 bases remaining between them. Germline V lookup: CDR1 MGHRA, CDR2 YSYEKL. The CDR3 region is CASSSRGGSGEQYF. The CDR3 bases are TGCGCCAGCAGCTCCAGAGGAGGGAGCGGCGAGCAGTACTTC.

The chain has TRBV7-2 and TRBJ1-1, with D tentatively TRBD1 (6 bases). The CDR3 length is 15 residues. The germline V gene encodes CDR1 SGHTA and CDR2 FQGNSA. V was shortened by 2 bases and J by 1 base, with 11 bases between the two germline ends. The CDR3, as DNA: TGTGCCAGCAGCTTAAGGCCCAGGGGGAACACTGAAGCTTTCTTT. Translated: CASSLRPRGNTEAFF.

The rearrangement uses TRBV7-9 and TRBJ2-2; D call uncertain. V lost 5 bases to trimming and J lost 1 base, with 11 bases between them. Germline loops: CDR1 SEHNR, CDR2 FQNEAQ (reference sequence). CDR3 length equals 15 residues. The DNA for the CDR3 is TGTGCCAGCAGCCTAAACCCAAAGAACACCGGGGAGCTGTTTTTT. Its translation is CASSLNPKNTGELFF.

This clonotype was observed at least ten times. The chain links TRBV5-1 to TRBJ2-3; perhaps TRBD1 as D (5 bases). Between the trimmed V and J ends, which lost 2 bases and 0 bases, there was a span of 16 bases. CDR3 size: 17 residues. Germline loops: CDR1 SGHRS, CDR2 YFSETQ. CDR3 region: CASSLGPGAASTDTQYF. CDR3 nucleotide sequence: TGCGCCAGCAGCTTAGGCCCTGGGGCAGCAAGCACAGATACGCAGTATTTT. Full variable domain (remainder filled in from reference TRBV5-1 and TRBJ2-3): KAGVTQTPRYLIKTRGQQVTLSCSPISGHRSVSWYQQTPGQGLQFLFEYFSETQRNKGNFPGRFSGRQFSNSRSEMNVSTLELGDSALYLCASSLGPGAASTDTQYFGPGTRLTVL.

V usage is TRBV6-2 or TRBV6-3 and J usage is TRBJ2-1; D may be TRBD2 (6 bases). Germline V gene sequence: CDR1 MNHEY, CDR2 SVGEGT. CDR3 length: 14 residues. Trimming removed 8 bases at V and 2 bases at J, with 13 bases between. CDR3 coding DNA: TGTGCCAGCGAGAGCGGGTACACCTACAATGAGCAGTTCTTC. Translation: CASESGYTYNEQFF.

This chain joins TRBV24-1 and TRBJ2-1; no clear D gene. Germline lookup yields CDR1 KGHDR and CDR2 SFDVKD. The CDR3 covers 14 residues. The V end was cut by 7 bases, the J end by 3 bases, with 12 bases between. CDR3 in DNA: TGTGCCACCAGAAGTTCGGACGGCTACAATGAGCAGTTCTTC. Protein: CATRSSDGYNEQFF.

The rearrangement uses TRBV29-1 and TRBJ2-7; D gene uncertain. Per the germline V gene, CDR1 is SQVTM and CDR2 is ANQGSEA. This CDR3 comprises 12 residues. With 3 bases removed from V and 1 base from J, the gap between germline ends came to 7 bases. The DNA of the CDR3 is TGCAGCGTTGAGGTGCCTTCCTACGAGCAGTACTTC. Encoded protein: CSVEVPSYEQYF.

The chain links TRBV7-9 to TRBJ1-4; a possible D gene is TRBD1 (6 bases). There are 16 residues in the CDR3. Germline V lookup: CDR1 SEHNR, CDR2 FQNEAQ (reference sequence). The ends were cut back, 5 bases at V and 6 bases at J, with 19 bases in the middle. This chain's CDR3 is CASSHGLTGFYEKLFF. CDR3 sequence (DNA): TGTGCCAGCAGCCACGGGCTGACAGGCTTCTATGAAAAACTGTTTTTT.

This clonotype appeared a few times. The CDR3 sequence is CSARDLGGAKTSYEQYF. DNA of the CDR3: TGCAGTGCTAGAGATCTTGGAGGGGCCAAAACCTCCTACGAGCAGTACTTC. V gene TRBV20-1 combines with J gene TRBJ2-7; D is possibly TRBD2 (6 bases). The V end was cut by 0 bases, the J end by 0 bases, with 18 bases between. The germline gives CDR1 DFQATT, CDR2 SNEGSKA (reference sequence). The CDR3 covers 17 residues.

The rearrangement uses TRBV7-2 and TRBJ2-5; 7 bases line up with TRBD1. CDR3 length: 15 amino acids. Trimming cost V 5 bases and J 3 bases; bases outside gene matches: 9. Germline V gene sequence: CDR1 SGHTA, CDR2 FQGNSA. DNA of the CDR3: TGTGCCAGCAGCCCCACACCCGGGACAGAAGAGACCCAGTACTTC. Its protein product is CASSPTPGTEETQYF.

This clonotype was counted at least ten times. DNA for the CDR3: TGTGCCAGCAGCCGTGGGGTGACGGGGGAGCTGTTTTTT. This translates into CASSRGVTGELFF. The gene calls are TRBV7-3 and TRBJ2-2; D not certain. With 5 bases removed from V and 8 bases from J, the gap between germline ends came to 12 bases. Germline V CDR1 and CDR2: SGHTA, FQGTGA. This CDR3 is built from 13 residues.

This clonotype was recorded a few times. The rearrangement uses TRBV7-2 and TRBJ2-2; no definite D call. The ends were cut back, 5 bases at V and 8 bases at J, with 12 bases in the middle. The CDR3 length is 13 residues. Germline V CDR1 and CDR2: SGHTA, FQGNSA. In nucleotides, the CDR3 is TGTGCCAGCAGCGTAGGGTCCATAGGGGAGCTGTTTTTT. Translation: CASSVGSIGELFF.

The chain couples TRBV5-6 to TRBJ2-1; perhaps TRBD2 as D (6 bases). The CDR3 loop spans 16 amino acids. Germline V CDR1 and CDR2: SGHDT, YYEEEE. Trimming removed 0 bases from V and 0 bases from J, with 10 bases in between. CDR3 loop: CASSLAPAGSYNEQFF. In DNA form, the CDR3 reads TGTGCCAGCAGCTTGGCCCCAGCGGGCTCCTACAATGAGCAGTTCTTC.

V usage is TRBV24-1 and J usage is TRBJ2-2; D is possibly TRBD2 (6 bases). V lost 3 bases and J 5 bases, leaving 9 bases between the germline ends. The CDR3 loop spans 14 amino acids. Germline CDR1 is KGHDR and CDR2 is SFDVKD. The CDR3 nucleotides are TGTGCCACCAGTGATGCGGGGTTAACCGGGGAGCTGTTTTTT. It translates to CATSDAGLTGELFF.

This clonotype was picked up a small number of times. V usage is TRBV20-1 and J usage is TRBJ2-1, with D uncertain. The CDR3 loop spans 12 amino acids. The germline V gene has CDR1 DFQATT and CDR2 SNEGSKA (reference sequence). Trimming left V 0 bases short and J 3 bases short, with 3 bases between. The CDR3 nucleotides read TGCAGTGCTAGAGAGTACTACAATGAGCAGTTCTTC. The encoded protein is CSAREYYNEQFF.

This clonotype was observed a few times. The chain couples TRBV7-2 to TRBJ2-5; perhaps TRBD2 as D (6 bases). V was cut by 5 bases and J by 2 bases, with 12 bases left in between. Germline CDR1 and CDR2: SGHTA and FQGNSA. The CDR3 length is 14 residues. In nucleotides, the CDR3 is TGTGCCAGCAGCCAGCGGAGGGTTCAAGAGACCCAGTACTTC. Residues: CASSQRRVQETQYF.

V and J are TRBV3-1 and TRBJ2-5, with TRBD2 identical over 7 bases. Per the germline V gene, CDR1 is LGHDT and CDR2 is YNNKEL (reference sequence). CDR3 length: 17 residues. Losses at the gene ends were 0 bases for V and 3 bases for J; bases not matched to a gene: 10. The CDR3 spells CASSQDWRGRSKETQYF. DNA of the CDR3: TGTGCCAGCAGCCAAGATTGGCGGGGGAGATCCAAAGAGACCCAGTACTTC.

The V gene is TRBV5-1, the J gene TRBJ2-7, with 11 positions matching TRBD2. The V segment lost 4 bases and the J segment 3 bases; nucleotides outside the gene matches: 9. Germline CDR1 SGHRS, CDR2 YFSETQ. The CDR3 is made up of 16 amino acids. CDR3 loop: CASSPGTSGEHYEQYF. DNA of the CDR3: TGCGCCAGCAGCCCTGGGACTAGCGGAGAGCACTACGAGCAGTACTTC.

This clonotype was seen only a few times. The chain uses TRBV7-2 and TRBJ2-3; no clear D gene. The CDR3 length is 14 residues. V gave up 6 bases and J gave up 6 bases, with 16 bases separating them. Germline V gene sequence: CDR1 SGHTA, CDR2 FQGNSA. The CDR3 is CASRSFAEGDTQYF. CDR3 nucleotide sequence: TGTGCCAGCAGGTCATTCGCGGAAGGCGATACGCAGTATTTT. The whole variable domain, filled in from reference TRBV7-2 and TRBJ2-3, reads GAGVSQSPSNKVTEKGKDVELRCDPISGHTALYWYRQSLGQGLEFLIYFQGNSAPDKSGLPSDRFSAERTGGSVSTLTIQRTQQEDSAVYLCASRSFAEGDTQYFGPGTRLTVL.